The T cell receptor (beta chain) described here comes from a study of blood T cell repertoires in COVID-19. Across the whole study: Acute and convalescent COVID-19 specimens originated in the United States, Italy and Spain. In each case, the material was cDNA or gDNA derived from T cells, B-cell-depleted T cells, or PBMCs.

Methods used by the authors: Cell counts per sample came from amplifying reference gene primers. Profiled with immunoSEQ multiplex PCR; TCRdb holds only in-frame clones, not every one. The V and J calls and the clone size are those of that table, but D and trimming were determined from the DNA. The data show 220,000 or so clones, approximately 81% seen once. The sample holds one count of this clone. V was clipped by 6 bases and J by 7 bases; unmatched bases: 17. CDR3 size: 17 residues. CDR1 and CDR2 from the germline V gene are SGHRS and YFSETQ. The chain links TRBV5-1 to TRBJ2-5, with TRBD2 identical over 11 bases. The TCR sequence derives from a man under 40 with active or convalescent COVID-19. The sequencing sample was made of peripheral blood. CDR3 loop: CASNSRGLAGGQGTQYF. CDR3 bases: TGCGCCAGCAACTCCCGGGGGCTAGCGGGAGGTCAGGGGACCCAGTACTTC.